The 14 T cell receptor beta chains listed next were all sequenced from one sample in a study of patients and donors after allogeneic stem cell transplantation. TCRdb reprocessed the RT-PCR reads with MiXCR, giving one entry per CDR3 protein. The sample records about 960,000 distinct CDR3 sequences, over 15% being singletons. Sequencing was carried out using blood, either unsorted or a sorted T cell fraction (not recorded which). Every receptor here comes from a human donor who was either an allogeneic HSCT recipient or a stem cell or donor lymphocyte infusion donor (not recorded which). It is not recorded whose cells these are; they may come from a transplant donor.

The CDR3 nucleotides are TGTGCCAGCAGCTTAAGTCTCCTCGGGCCAAATAGCAATCAGCCCCAGCATTTT. Its protein is CASSLSLLGPNSNQPQHF. V and J are TRBV11-2 and TRBJ1-5; D is ambiguous. Germline loops: CDR1 SGHAT, CDR2 FQNNGV. CDR3 length: 18 amino acids. With 2 bases removed from V and 0 bases from J, the gap between germline ends came to 17 bases.

The chain couples TRBV5-5 to TRBJ1-5; TRBD1 agrees at 11 bases. Per germline, CDR1 SGHKS and CDR2 YYEKEE (reference sequence). This CDR3 region has 15 residues. Germline trimming cut 5 bases from V and 6 bases from J; bases unmatched to any gene: 7. The CDR3 sequence is CASRSGQGDGQPQHF. In nucleotides, the CDR3 is TGTGCCAGCAGGTCGGGACAGGGGGACGGTCAGCCCCAGCATTTT.

The chain uses TRBV5-1 and TRBJ2-1; 7 bases fit TRBD2. The CDR3 contains 16 residues. From germline, CDR1 is SGHRS and CDR2 YFSETQ. Trimming at V came to 0 bases and at J to 9 bases, leaving 12 bases not matched to a gene. DNA for the CDR3: TGCGCCAGCAGCTTGGGGTCGTTTGCGGGAGTAAGTGAGCAGTTCTTC. This gives the protein CASSLGSFAGVSEQFF.

This clonotype showed up many times. The genes are TRBV3-1 and TRBJ2-7; D might be TRBD1 (6 bases). Trimming removed 1 base from V and 0 bases from J, with 10 bases in between. The CDR3 is made up of 15 amino acids. CDR1 and CDR2 from the germline V gene are LGHDT and YNNKEL (reference sequence). CDR3 region: CASSQGQGFSYEQYF. The CDR3 DNA sequence: TGTGCCAGCAGCCAAGGGCAGGGGTTCTCCTACGAGCAGTACTTC.

In this sample, this clonotype turned up a few times. The V and J genes are TRBV5-1 and TRBJ2-2, with 7 bases matching TRBD1. Germline loops: CDR1 SGHRS, CDR2 YFSETQ. Trimming cost V 2 bases and J 4 bases; bases outside gene matches: 5. This CDR3 comprises 15 residues. In DNA form, the CDR3 reads TGCGCCAGCAGCTTCGGACAGGTCGGCACCGGGGAGCTGTTTTTT. Encoded protein: CASSFGQVGTGELFF. Full variable domain (missing parts from reference TRBV5-1 and TRBJ2-2): KAGVTQTPRYLIKTRGQQVTLSCSPISGHRSVSWYQQTPGQGLQFLFEYFSETQRNKGNFPGRFSGRQFSNSRSEMNVSTLELGDSALYLCASSFGQVGTGELFFGEGSRLTVL.

The rearrangement links TRBV5-6 to TRBJ2-3; TRBD1 matches 7 bases. Germline V gives CDR1 SGHDT, CDR2 YYEEEE. The ends lost 0 bases at V and 0 bases at J; junction bases unmatched: 4. There are 16 residues in the CDR3. The DNA of the CDR3 is TGTGCCAGCAGCTTGGTGACGACAGGGAGCACAGATACGCAGTATTTT. Translating it yields CASSLVTTGSTDTQYF.

This chain connects TRBV6-4 to TRBJ2-7; 9 positions agree with TRBD2. Germline V gene sequence: CDR1 MRHNA, CDR2 SNTAGT. V shed 2 bases, J shed 0 bases, and the junction held 5 bases outside the gene matches. This CDR3 is 16 amino acids long. Here the CDR3 reads CASSDKTSGRSYEQYF. The CDR3 nucleotides read TGTGCCAGCAGTGACAAAACTAGCGGGCGCTCCTACGAGCAGTACTTC.

The chain combines TRBV2 with TRBJ1-1; D ambiguous. The ends were cut back, 0 bases at V and 6 bases at J, with 17 bases in the middle. Germline V lookup: CDR1 SNHLY, CDR2 FYNNEI. The CDR3 sequence is 16 residues long. The CDR3 region is CASSEALSRSAAEAFF. For the CDR3, the DNA is TGTGCCAGCAGTGAAGCGCTTTCCAGGAGTGCGGCTGAAGCTTTCTTT. The entire variable domain, with the rest obtained from reference TRBV2 and TRBJ1-1, is as follows: EPEVTQTPSHQVTQMGQEVILRCVPISNHLYFYWYRQILGQKVEFLVSFYNNEISEKSEIFDDQFSVERPDGSNFTLKIRSTKLEDSAMYFCASSEALSRSAAEAFFGQGTRLTVV.

This clonotype was picked up a small number of times. Sequence at one end of the junction differs from germline and may be a read error. The chain recombines TRBV5-6 with TRBJ2-7; no clear D gene. This CDR3 region has 12 residues. Germline CDR1 reads SGHDT; CDR2 reads YYEEEE. In DNA, the CDR3 is TGTGCCAGCAGTTTGGCCCTCCAGTGGCTAAGCTTC. It specifies CASSLALQWLSF. Variable domain in full (rest from reference TRBV5-6 and TRBJ2-7): DAGVTQSPTHLIKTRGQQVTLRCSPKSGHDTVSWYQQALGQGPQFIFQYYEEEERQRGNFPDRFSGHQFPNYSSELNVNALLLGDSALYLCASSLALQWLSFGPGTRLTVT.

The chain recombines TRBV9 with TRBJ1-2; tentatively, D is TRBD1 (6 bases). The germline V and J ends were trimmed by 3 bases and 3 bases, with 12 bases remaining between them. Germline CDR1 is SGDLS and CDR2 is YYNGEE. This CDR3 spans 14 amino acids. Here the CDR3 DNA reads TGTGCCAGCAGCGCTGTACAGGGAGACTATGGCTACACCTTC. It is translated as CASSAVQGDYGYTF.

This chain uses TRBV3-1 with TRBJ2-5; D might be TRBD1 (5 bases). Between the trimmed V and J ends, which lost 3 bases and 2 bases, there was a span of 13 bases. There are 15 residues in the CDR3. In germline, CDR1 is LGHDT, CDR2 YNNKEL (reference sequence). In DNA form, the CDR3 reads TGTGCCAGCAGCCACCCCGACAGCTTTCAAGAGACCCAGTACTTC. It is translated as CASSHPDSFQETQYF.

This clonotype was seen only a few times. V gene TRBV12-3 or TRBV12-4 combines with J gene TRBJ2-3; no definite D call. Trimming took 6 bases from V and 2 from J, leaving 12 bases between them. CDR3 length: 14 amino acids. CDR3 nucleotide sequence: TGTGCCAGCAGCACGGACGGATTCACAGATACGCAGTATTTT. Residues: CASSTDGFTDTQYF.

The V call is TRBV20-1, the J call TRBJ2-5; 7 bases are shared with TRBD2. Trimming removed 1 base from V and 0 bases from J; junction bases left unmatched: 5. The length of the CDR3 is 15 residues. Looked up from germline, CDR1 is DFQATT and CDR2 is SNEGSKA (reference sequence). CDR3 bases: TGCAGTGCTAGAGGTGGTAGCGGGTACCAAGAGACCCAGTACTTC. Amino acid sequence: CSARGGSGYQETQYF.

This rearrangement joins TRBV6-1 to TRBJ2-2; no firm D call. CDR3 length: 13 amino acids. V lost 7 bases and J lost 5, with 11 bases in between. The germline gives CDR1 MNHNS, CDR2 SASEGT. The CDR3 region has the DNA TGTGCCAGCAAACCGACGAGAACCGGGGAGCTGTTTTTT. Translated, it gives CASKPTRTGELFF.